This note documents a single TCR beta chain sequence. This record belongs to a study of blood T cell repertoires in COVID-19. As for the study in general: Samples taken during acute and convalescent COVID-19 were collected in the United States, Italy and Spain. Sources were T cells, B-cell-depleted T cells, or PBMCs; the material itself was cDNA or gDNA.

The V end was cut by 4 bases, the J end by 2 bases, with 9 bases between. Germline CDR1 and CDR2: LGHDT and YNNKEL (reference sequence). This CDR3 comprises 14 residues. Original handling: By means of reference gene primer amplification, nucleated cell counts were estimated. Data came from immunoSEQ multiplex PCR; TCRdb stores just in-frame clones and leaves some out. That table supplies the V and J calls and clone size; D and trimming were determined from the DNA. The sample yields around 290,000 clones, around nine tenths seen once. What was sequenced was peripheral blood. The origin of this receptor is a man aged 35 to 55 with acute or convalescent COVID-19. The J gene is TRBJ1-5, the V gene TRBV3-1 (or the pseudogene TRBV3-2), with D possibly matching TRBD1 (5 bases). This chain's CDR3 is CASSRGGGNQPQHF. As DNA, the CDR3 is TGTGCCAGCAGCCGCGGGGGGGGCAATCAGCCCCAGCATTTT.